This TCR beta chain was sequenced for a study of regulatory T cells in long-lasting Graves disease. This clonotype has a handful of counts. Time point indicated: newly diagnosed GD, antithyroid drugs for less than 3 months. Generation of the TCR library employed RNA extracted from PBMCs. Trimming took off 2 bases at V and 8 bases at J, with 13 bases between the two ends. Germline loops: CDR1 SQVTM, CDR2 ANQGSEA. The CDR3 extends over 12 amino acids. CDR3-region Arm-PCR and iRepertoire HTBI primers produced the TCR beta libraries. In the original analysis: Samples collectively showed some 65 TRBV and roughly 15 TRBJ segments. In TCRdb, the multiplex PCR reads were re-called with MiXCR into one record per CDR3 protein. The V and J calls reflect TCRdb's pipeline rather than the authors' work. The sample includes 350,000 to 550,000 distinct CDR3 sequences, roughly 15% seen only once; the top ten take less than 30%.

These data are also associated with another study on T cells in Graves' hyperthyroidism and ophthalmopathy.

The origin of this receptor is a woman under 30 with Graves disease. V gene TRBV29-1 combines with J gene TRBJ2-7; tentative D call: TRBD1 (6 bases). The sequencing here drew on peripheral blood mononuclear cells (PBMCs), taken at new diagnosis, from a patient treated with antithyroid drugs. The CDR3 protein is CSVEWGQGKQYF. DNA of the CDR3: TGCAGCGTTGAATGGGGACAAGGAAAGCAGTACTTC.